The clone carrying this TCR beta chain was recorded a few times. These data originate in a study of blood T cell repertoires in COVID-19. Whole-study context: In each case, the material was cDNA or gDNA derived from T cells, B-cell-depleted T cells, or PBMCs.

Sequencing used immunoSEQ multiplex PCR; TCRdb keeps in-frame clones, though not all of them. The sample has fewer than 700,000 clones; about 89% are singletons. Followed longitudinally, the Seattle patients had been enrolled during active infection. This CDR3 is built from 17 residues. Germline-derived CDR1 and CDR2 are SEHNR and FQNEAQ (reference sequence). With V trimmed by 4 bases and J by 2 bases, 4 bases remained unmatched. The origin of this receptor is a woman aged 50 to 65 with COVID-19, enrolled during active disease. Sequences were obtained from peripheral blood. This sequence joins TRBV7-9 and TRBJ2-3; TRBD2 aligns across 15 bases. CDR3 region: CASSSGTSGGNTDTQYF. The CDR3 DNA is TGTGCCAGCAGCTCGGGGACTAGCGGGGGGAACACAGATACGCAGTATTTT.